This TCR beta chain is drawn from a study of cytomegalovirus exposure and HLA in healthy donors. Notes on the study in general: TCR beta chain V- and J-gene trimming was linked, in a later analysis, to a missense variant in DCLRE1C. HLA alleles were associated with 16,951 TCR beta sequences in a later analysis at 0.05 false discovery rate.

On this clone: Its antigen remains unknown.

The PCR ran on 60 Vbeta and 13 Jbeta primers. Only in-frame clones appear in the TCRdb table, and some are missing; sequencing was by immunoSEQ multiplex PCR. The table shows 150,000 or so clones, with approximately 80% occurring only once. V trimming: 11 bases; J trimming: 1 base; junction bases outside the gene matches: 7. The germline CDR1 and CDR2 sequences are MNHEY and SMNVEV (reference sequence). The CDR3 loop spans 13 amino acids. The clonotype originates from a woman younger than 30 in good health and CMV-seronegative. Specimen: PBMCs. The gene calls are TRBV27 and TRBJ1-2, with 7 bases identical to TRBD1. As DNA, the CDR3 is TGTGCCTCCCGGGACAGTCATAACTATGGCTACACCTTC. The encoded protein is CASRDSHNYGYTF.